This T cell receptor beta chain originates from a study of T-cell reconstitution after alpha-beta-depleted transplantation in children. Unique molecular identifiers were used to barcode this TCRbeta library. TCRdb itself ran the PCR reads through MiXCR, one entry per CDR3 protein. The sample includes hundreds of thousands of distinct CDR3 sequences, about 12% seen only once; the top ten take 0.79%. This clonotype was counted at least ten times. Its antigen is unidentified. V shed 4 bases and J 2 bases; nucleotides not matched to a gene: 1. There are 13 residues in the CDR3. General study points: T-cell counts and diversity at one year following transplant were attributed mainly to newly produced T cells.

Sequences were derived from PBMCs, sampled before TCRalphabeta/CD19-depleted stem cell transplant. The chain uses TRBV12-3 or TRBV12-4 and TRBJ2-7, with 8 bases aligning to TRBD1. The receptor comes from a girl aged 2-10 years with congenital amegakaryocytic thrombocytopenia, due to receive a stem cell transplant. The DNA of the CDR3 is TGTGCCAGCAGTTGGGACAGGACCTACGAGCAGTACTTC. Amino acid sequence: CASSWDRTYEQYF.